This TCR beta chain was retrieved from a study of shared clonotypes between healthy human individuals. Background on the study: Donors had three CD4 naive, three CD4 memory, two CD8 naive and one CD8 memory plate apiece. Study-wide points: Clonotypes which were not shared had lower generation probabilities than clonotypes that all four donors shared. The naive CD4 repertoires of several donors were compared, and approximately 4.5% of clonotypes were shared.

This CDR3 region has 18 residues. The germline gives CDR1 LGHNA, CDR2 YSLEER. J lost 4 bases, V lost 3 bases, and 12 bases had no gene match. Details on this clone: As yet, its antigen is unknown.

Methods used by the authors: ImmunoSEQ sequences covered only the junction and lacked quality scores; filtering therefore differed. Method: immunoSEQ multiplex PCR; TCRdb's copy keeps in-frame clones and lacks some. D and trimming come from the DNA, and the V and J calls and clone size come from that table. The data contain some 690,000 clones, roughly 91% of them seen just once; the ten biggest clones take up about 33%. This TCR was sampled from a man younger than 35 in good health. Some clones in this sample may be carry-over from other donors' samples. Sequenced: memory CD8+ T cells from PBMCs. Subset specified: CD45RO+ cells pooled with CCR7-negative TemRA cells. This chain joins TRBV4-3 and TRBJ2-1; 10 nucleotides align to TRBD2. Here the CDR3 reads CASSQYPTSGDPYNEQFF. As DNA, the CDR3 is TGCGCCAGCAGCCAGTATCCTACTAGCGGGGACCCTTACAATGAGCAGTTCTTC.